The TCR beta chain under discussion was sequenced for a study of OX40 agonist ivuxolimab in advanced cancers. About the investigation overall: The costimulatory receptor OX40 (CD134) was targeted by ivuxolimab, a fully human IgG2 agonistic monoclonal antibody. Intravenous ivuxolimab was administered to patients every 2 weeks at six dose levels: 0.01, 0.1, 0.3, 1.5, 3 and 10 mg/kg. Of the roughly 52 dose-escalation patients, hepatocellular carcinoma was present in approximately 20, melanoma in approximately 15, renal cell carcinoma in 9 and head and neck cancer in 9. The dose-escalation cohort was 82.7% male with a mean age of about 58 years, ranging from roughly 23 to 79. Prior anti-PD-1, anti-PD-L1 or anti-CTLA-4 therapy was permitted, and checkpoint inhibitors had been received by around 40% of dose-escalation patients. Three dose-escalation patients achieved partial responses, one with hepatocellular carcinoma and two with cutaneous melanoma. Peripheral TCRbeta sequencing was intended to test whether TCR sequence diversity was altered and clonal T-cell expansion was caused by ivuxolimab. The paper describes the monotherapy dose-escalation part (N of about 52 patients) of the phase I trial of ivuxolimab.

To sequence the TCRbeta CDR3 region, genomic DNA was isolated from the sorted cells. TCRbeta CDR3 regions were sequenced using the immunoSEQ Assay. The clones in this table, taken by TCRdb from immuneACCESS, are in-frame only. Not every clone is retained; where verified, under half of the shortfall comes from an unresolved V gene, and the cause of the rest is unknown. This sample is represented by some 51,000 clones; 80% to 90% of them were singletons. The ten largest clonotypes hold under 55% of the sample. From the cysteine through the phenylalanine, the CDR3 covers 15 amino acids. Only the CDR3 region is kept as DNA, spanning 45 bases read in frame from base 1. Unmatched junction bases come to 3, with V trimmed by 5 bases and J by 0 bases. Looking up the germline V gene yields CDR1 MDHEN and CDR2 SYDVKM. The trial excluded patients who had a history of autoimmune disease or were on systemic immunosuppression. Peripheral blood for TCR sequencing was drawn from every dose cohort at baseline, at cycle 4 day 1 and at cycle 7 day 1. The samples were taken from a phase I, first-in-human, multicenter, open-label dose-escalation trial of ivuxolimab. Adults with locally advanced or metastatic melanoma, renal cell carcinoma, hepatocellular carcinoma or head and neck squamous cell carcinoma were enrolled in the trial. CD4+ and CD8+ T cells were sorted separately from peripheral blood before TCR sequencing.

Details on this clone: Which antigen it targets is not known. No qualities accompany the bases; no much larger clone lies one base away.

The study at large found these results: In the 0.1-3.0 mg/kg groups, partial responders were among the patients with the lowest normalized peripheral clonal expansion, particularly in CD8+ T cells. At doses of 0.1 to 3.0 mg/kg, clonal expansion of both CD4+ and CD8+ T cells in blood was seen between baseline and week 6. After ivuxolimab, expanded clones were on average more numerous among CD8+ T cells than among CD4+ T cells. Low levels of normalized T-cell clonal expansion were also seen in some patients who did not respond. The antigen specificity of the clonally expanded peripheral T cells was not determined.

This sequence was found in an adult with an advanced solid tumor such as melanoma, head and neck, liver or kidney cancer. The rearrangement combines TRBV28 with TRBJ1-3; TRBD1 aligns with 8 central bases. The material was CD4+ or CD8+ T cells sorted from blood, obtained in a trial of the OX40 agonist ivuxolimab. The nucleotides read TGTGCCAGCAGTCCTACAGGGGGCTCTGGAAACACCATATATTTT. Its protein is CASSPTGGSGNTIYF.